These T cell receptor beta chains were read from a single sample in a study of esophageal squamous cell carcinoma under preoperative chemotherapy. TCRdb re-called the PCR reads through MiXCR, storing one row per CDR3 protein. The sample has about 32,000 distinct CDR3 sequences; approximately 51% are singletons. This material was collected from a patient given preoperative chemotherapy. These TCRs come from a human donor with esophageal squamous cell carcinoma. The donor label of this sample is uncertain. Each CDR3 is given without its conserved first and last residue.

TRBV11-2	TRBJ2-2	ASSSEVSTGELF
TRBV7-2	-	ASILRVRAPDTQY
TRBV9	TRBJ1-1	ASSAGDRQDLKAF
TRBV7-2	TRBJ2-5	ASSSGRGAPRKTQS
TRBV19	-	ASSARDRAYEQY
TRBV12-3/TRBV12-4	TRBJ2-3	ASSTTGVGATNMQY
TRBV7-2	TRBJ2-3	ASRPGPTAETLN
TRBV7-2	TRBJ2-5	ASGGGGGRAQDTQY
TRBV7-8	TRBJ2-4	ASGSGEGAKDTQY
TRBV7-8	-	ASMRLGGASTGTQY
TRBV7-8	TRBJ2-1	ASSLGDSPFNEQF
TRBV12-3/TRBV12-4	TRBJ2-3	ASSFRPGADTQY
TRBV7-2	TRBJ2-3	ASSSGLWGTNTQY
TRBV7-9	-	ASSLAGGSSYEQY
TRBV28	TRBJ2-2	ASSPRTPDGPGELF
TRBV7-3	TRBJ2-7	ASSPTSGWVEQY
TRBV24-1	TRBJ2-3	ATSDFGGRRTDTQY
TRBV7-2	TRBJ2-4	ASSLPGGVIKNTQY
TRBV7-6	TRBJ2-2	ASSLDITRAHAGELF
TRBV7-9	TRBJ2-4	ASSSGPGTKDTQY
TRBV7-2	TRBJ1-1	ASSPGTGGIPTEAF
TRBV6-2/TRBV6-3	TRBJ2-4	ASQPTEGRGKNIQY
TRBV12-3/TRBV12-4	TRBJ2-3	ASRSTGGGSTETQY
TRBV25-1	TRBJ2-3	ASSELGGLSTDTQY
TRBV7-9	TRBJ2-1	ASSPPLREGPSNEQF
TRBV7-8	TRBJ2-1	ASSLAARTDYYNEQF
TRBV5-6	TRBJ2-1	ASTPAGFNEQF
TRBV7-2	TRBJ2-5	AGSGGRGQETQY
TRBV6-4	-	ASSAGVRGNEQF
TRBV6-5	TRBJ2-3	ASSYRQFSSTDTQY
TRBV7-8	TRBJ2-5	ASSLLVRIQETQY
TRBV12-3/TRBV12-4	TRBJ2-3	ASRDAVGDTQY
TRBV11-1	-	ASSSSGHGAKDIQY
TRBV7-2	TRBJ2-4	ASSQLRREGTQY
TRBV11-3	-	ASSLALTSVSSYEQY
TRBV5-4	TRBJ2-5	ASSLKAGGQETQY
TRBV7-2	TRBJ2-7	ASTDKRTYSYEQY
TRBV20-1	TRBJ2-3	SARKSDSTDTQY
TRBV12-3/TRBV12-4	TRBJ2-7	ASSSSGGYEQY
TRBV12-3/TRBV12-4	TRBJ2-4	ASSTSRLGATDTQY
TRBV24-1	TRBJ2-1	ATAGGSSSYNEQF
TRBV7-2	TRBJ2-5	ASSLWETQY
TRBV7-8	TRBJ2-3	ASSRLGGVNTEKLY
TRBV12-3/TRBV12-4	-	ATGLGGKNTQY